This T cell receptor beta chain was sequenced for a study of T cells after yellow fever vaccination. With regard to this clonotype: Its antigen is unknown.

UMIs and a universal primer site were added when TCR cDNA was made by 5'RACE template switching. TCRdb itself ran the 5' RACE reads through MiXCR, one entry per CDR3 protein. The data show roughly 150,000 distinct CDR3 sequences, approximately 6.7% seen once. The study's findings and limits: Booster sampling recovered most clones from primary vaccination (approximately 97% CD4, 80% to 90% CD8).

The V end was cut by 4 bases, the J end by 8 bases, with 12 bases between. The CDR3 contains 14 residues. From germline, CDR1 is ENHRY and CDR2 SYGVKD. This receptor was obtained from a man between 18 and 35 years old who received the YFV17D yellow fever vaccine. The rearrangement joins TRBV10-3 to TRBJ1-6; unclear D gene. The sample was CD4+ T cells sorted from PBMCs, taken less than 6 days after the first yellow fever vaccination. In DNA, the CDR3 is TGTGCCATCAGTGCCGGGGTTCTCTATTCACCCCTCCACTTT. Translated: CAISAGVLYSPLHF.